Described below is a single T cell receptor beta chain sequence and its context. What it recognizes is unknown. The data are from a study of CD8 T cells in Susac syndrome. Study-level points and caveats: Regarding the TCR sequencing and HLA analysis, the study admitted that a relatively small number of individuals were involved.

A quantity of about 0.5 to 1 ug RNA underwent reverse transcription using random hexamers. Coverage of TCR beta CDR3 amplification by immunoSEQ multiplex PCR extended to 54 Vbeta and 13 Jbeta. From the immunoSEQ multiplex PCR reads, TCRdb called clonotypes with MiXCR, one entry per CDR3 protein. Of approximately 200,000 distinct CDR3 sequences listed, around 95% are singletons. The patients serving as multiple sclerosis controls were treatment-naive. They had stable or active relapsing-remitting disease and fulfilled revised McDonald criteria. Negative isolation yielded CD4+ and CD8+ T cells, and FACS enriched TEMRA cells. This CDR3 contains 12 residues. Trimming took 7 bases from V and 1 from J, leaving 7 bases between them. The germline V gene encodes CDR1 LNHDA and CDR2 SQIVND (reference sequence).

The chain combines TRBV19 with TRBJ1-1; no definite D call. The specimen sequenced was CD4+ T cells from PBMCs. This sequence was found in a human donor with multiple sclerosis. The CDR3: CASKDANTEAFF. DNA of the CDR3: TGTGCCAGTAAGGACGCGAACACTGAAGCTTTCTTT. The full variable domain, its missing parts supplied by reference TRBV19 and TRBJ1-1, is DGGITQSPKYLFRKEGQNVTLSCEQNLNHDAMYWYRQDPGQGLRLIYYSQIVNDFQKGDIAEGYSVSREKKESFPLTVTSAQKNPTAFYLCASKDANTEAFFGQGTRLTVV.